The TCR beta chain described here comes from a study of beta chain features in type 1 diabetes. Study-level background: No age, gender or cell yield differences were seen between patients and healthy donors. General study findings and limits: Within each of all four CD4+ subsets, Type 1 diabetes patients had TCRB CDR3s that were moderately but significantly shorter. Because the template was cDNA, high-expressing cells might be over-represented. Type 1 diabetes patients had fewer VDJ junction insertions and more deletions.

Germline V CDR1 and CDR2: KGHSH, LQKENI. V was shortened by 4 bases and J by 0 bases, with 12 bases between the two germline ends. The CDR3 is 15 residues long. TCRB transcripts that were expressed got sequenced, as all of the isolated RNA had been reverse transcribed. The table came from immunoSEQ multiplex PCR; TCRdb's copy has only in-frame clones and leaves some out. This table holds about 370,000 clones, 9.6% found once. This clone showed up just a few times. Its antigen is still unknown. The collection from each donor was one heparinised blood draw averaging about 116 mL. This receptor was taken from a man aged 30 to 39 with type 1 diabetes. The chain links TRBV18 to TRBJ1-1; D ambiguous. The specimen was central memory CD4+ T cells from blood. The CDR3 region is CASSLRSGLNTEAFF. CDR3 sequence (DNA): TGTGCCAGCTCACTACGATCAGGTTTGAACACTGAAGCTTTCTTT.